This T cell receptor beta chain comes out of a study of T cell repertoires in cytomegalovirus infection. TCRdb reprocessed the reads with MiXCR, giving one entry per CDR3 protein. The sample comprises 150,000 or so distinct CDR3 sequences, roughly 21% of which are singletons, and under 30% rests with the top ten. Deletions cut 3 bases from V and 1 base from J, with 21 bases between. The germline CDR1 and CDR2 sequences are DFQATT and SNEGSKA (reference sequence). The length of the CDR3 is 17 residues. This clonotype appeared a few times. Its antigen remains unidentified. The chain links TRBV20-1 to TRBJ1-2, with a weak D call TRBD1 (6 bases). The TCR comes from a human donor in good health (CMV status not recorded). Some clones in this sample may be carry-over from other donors' samples. The sample here was CD8+ T cells from cultured PBMCs, taken from culture after CMV antigen stimulation. The CDR3: CSASLIPGQVLNYGYTF. Written as DNA, the CDR3 is TGCAGTGCTAGCCTCATCCCGGGACAAGTCCTTAACTATGGCTACACCTTC.